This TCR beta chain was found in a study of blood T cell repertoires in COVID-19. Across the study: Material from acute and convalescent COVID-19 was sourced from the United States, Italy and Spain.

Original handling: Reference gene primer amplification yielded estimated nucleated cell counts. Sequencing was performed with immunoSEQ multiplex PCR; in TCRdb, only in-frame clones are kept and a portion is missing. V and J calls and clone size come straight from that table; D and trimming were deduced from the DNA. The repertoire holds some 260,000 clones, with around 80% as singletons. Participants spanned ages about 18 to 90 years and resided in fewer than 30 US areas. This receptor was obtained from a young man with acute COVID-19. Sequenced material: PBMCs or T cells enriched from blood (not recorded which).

The DNA for the CDR3 is TGCAGCGTTGCAGGGATGGAATCTGGCTACACCTTC. Its protein is CSVAGMESGYTF. The chain has TRBV29-1 and TRBJ1-2, with D tentatively TRBD1 (5 bases). CDR3 length: 12 amino acids. V lost 4 bases and J lost 7, with 13 bases in between. The germline V gene has CDR1 SQVTM and CDR2 ANQGSEA.